This TCR beta chain comes out of a study of cytomegalovirus exposure and HLA in healthy donors. This clone has only a few counts. Its specificity is not known. Per germline, CDR1 ENHRY and CDR2 SYGVKD. The CDR3 sequence is 13 residues long. The V gene end was trimmed by 8 bases and the J gene end by 2 bases; junction bases not matched to a gene: 6. Primers included in the PCR were 60 Vbeta and 13 Jbeta primers. Only in-frame clones appear in the TCRdb table, and some are missing; sequencing was by immunoSEQ multiplex PCR. This repertoire shows 140,000 to 150,000 clones, 70% found once; its top ten account for roughly 2%. Findings and caveats of the study: Sequencing had likely introduced a cluster of highly shared sequence variants as an artifact. It was in a later analysis that TCR association rates were seen to vary by HLA locus, highest for DRB1 and lowest for HLA-C. Trimming of TCR beta V- and J-genes showed a link, identified in a later analysis, to a missense DCLRE1C variant.

The clonotype originates from a woman in her fifties or sixties in good health and CMV-seropositive. The chain has TRBV10-3 and TRBJ2-7; 7 bases map to TRBD2. The specimen sequenced was PBMCs. Written as DNA, the CDR3 is TGTGCCATCGCCCCTAGCGGTGCCTACGAGCAGTACTTC. It encodes CAIAPSGAYEQYF.